This T cell receptor beta chain emerged from a study of human T cells and chemical hapten exposure (dated by TCRdb to about 2021). Notes on the research overall: For sensitization, 2% DPC in acetone was applied to a roughly 2 cm by roughly 2 cm area of upper inner arm skin. Throughout the roughly 23-week study period, patients were also given weekly therapeutic DPC doses on the scalp. Patch testing was performed on the upper back with Finn chambers containing 0.01% DPC, and the patch tests were scored after 6 days according to International Contact Dermatitis Research Group standards. The mostly female patient cohort included alopecia areata with under or over 50% scalp involvement, alopecia totalis and alopecia universalis. Libraries were pooled for sequencing, and per-sample TCR yields varied mainly because of small differences in library volumes within the pool. This study followed changes in the peripheral blood TCR repertoire in vivo during primary and secondary sensitization of alopecia patients to the hapten diphenylcyclopropenone (DPC). Blood was sampled from patients pre-sensitization (week 0) and at 2, 6 and about 24 weeks after DPC sensitization. Roughly 30 alopecia patients provided blood for TCR sequencing at one to four time points (pre-sensitization, 2, 6 and 24 weeks). Overall study outcomes, separate from this receptor: Patch test score correlated positively with the number of PT1 expanded TCRs, reaching significance at thresholds 8, 16 and 32 but not at 4. Significantly more large CDR3 similarity clusters were formed by expanded TCRs than by pre-sensitization or healthy control sets, consistent with antigen-driven responses. Repeated subsampling changed both the strength of the expansion versus patch-test correlation and the threshold at which that correlation became significant. No change with DPC sensitization was found in the number of TCRs above 1 in 1000 frequency, and no evidence of global repertoire structure alterations was found. Alopecia, a presumed autoimmune disease, was present in all patients, so the immune response of the patients might differ from that of healthy individuals.

This clonotype was counted only a few times. Its antigen is currently not known. Base qualities were left out, and no much larger clone turns up one base away. Taken from the germline V gene (reference sequence), the CDR1 and CDR2 loops are LNHDA and SQIVND. Inclusive of the bounding cysteine and phenylalanine, the CDR3 is 16 residues long. Only the CDR3 DNA stays, 48 bases, in frame from base 1. The V and J ends are trimmed by 5 bases and 2 bases, leaving 19 bases between them. The library was prepared using RACE. This sample was sequenced with a NextSeq 500. During library preparation, unique molecular identifiers were attached to individual cDNA molecules so that TCRs could be counted quantitatively and reproducibly. Both TCR alpha and TCR beta chains were sequenced from each blood RNA sample. Regarding the original processing steps: A median of approximately 96,000 TCRs per sample was observed, with a range of about 20,000 to 700,000. The Decombinator software suite was used to annotate the V, J and CDR3 of the TCR reads. To make PS versus PT1 abundance plots, every sample was subsampled to the same number of TCRs (28,000). TCRs were defined as expanded if absent before sensitization and observed at least eight times at the 2-week time point. Starting from the raw public reads, TCRdb applied fastp trimming at Q25, assembled clones with MiXCR and retained in-frame beta chains. Each entry merges the rows of one CDR3 protein and shows their most common DNA and genes. TCRdb assigned the V and J calls; the authors' analysis was not used. Across this sample there are 85,000 to 100,000 distinct CDR3 sequences, with about 10% seen only once. The top ten clonotypes cover around 3.1% of the sample.

Sample time point, as interpreted from the label and publication: pre-sensitization, week 0. Interpreted using the paper, the treatment or condition label stands for: therapeutic diphenylcyclopropenone sensitization with weekly scalp DPC. At every patch-test visit, the blood draw took place before the patch test was put on. To be eligible, patients had to be aged 18 to 70, diagnosed with alopecia and judged suitable for DPC therapy, while pregnant patients were excluded. Unfractionated whole blood was collected in Tempus Blood RNA tubes, and total RNA was extracted from that blood. The rearrangement joined TRBV19 to TRBJ2-7; TRBD1 is a possible D gene, resting on 5 matching bases. The sequences come from whole blood, collected in connection with sensitization to the hapten diphenylcyclopropenone (DPC). The origin of this receptor is a woman aged 60-75 years with alopecia areata. Some clones in this sample may be carry-over from other donors' samples. The sequence in DNA is TGTGCCAGTAGTCCCATTTTTGAGGACACCACCTACGAGCAGTACTTC. Protein translation: CASSPIFEDTTYEQYF.